These T cell receptor beta chains were read from a single sample in a study of blood T cell repertoires in COVID-19. Method: immunoSEQ multiplex PCR; TCRdb's copy keeps in-frame clones and lacks some. The sample yields hundreds of thousands of clones, nearly 90% seen once. The sequencing input was PBMCs or T cells enriched from blood (not recorded which). These receptors all stem from a woman aged 18-29 years with acute COVID-19. Both conserved end residues are part of each CDR3. Each record gives: D gene, J gene, V gene, clone size, CDR3 DNA, CDR3 protein. A D gene is named only where the DNA matches it firmly. Size tells how often a clone was seen (once, few, many) or the class of an expanded clone, and some rows leave it out.

>.|TRBJ1-1|TRBV10-3|.
TGTGCCATCAGAGGGGCGTCATTCGGCTCTGAAGCTTTCTTT
CAIRGASFGSEAFF
>.|TRBJ1-1|TRBV4-1|.
TGCGCCAGCGCCGGCAGGGCGATGAACACTGAAGCTTTCTTT
CASAGRAMNTEAFF
>.|TRBJ2-7|TRBV4-1|.
TGCGCCAGCAGCCAAGATTCCATCTTTAGCTCCTACGAGCAGTACTTC
CASSQDSIFSSYEQYF
>TRBD1|TRBJ2-7|TRBV7-8|once
TGTGCCAGCAGCTTAGGGTGGGTAGGGACAGGCCTGTACGAGCAGTACTTC
CASSLGWVGTGLYEQYF
>TRBD2|TRBJ2-7|TRBV3-1/TRBV3-2|.
TGTGCCAGCAGCTCCGACCCCCAGAGCGGGAGGCCCAACGAGCAGTACTTC
CASSSDPQSGRPNEQYF
>TRBD2|TRBJ2-7|TRBV5-1|.
TGCGCCAGTAGCACCCGGGGACTAGCGATGGACGAGCAGTACTTC
CASSTRGLAMDEQYF
>TRBD1|TRBJ1-6|TRBV30|once
TGTGCCTGGAGTGACAGGGGGTTTCTTTCACCCCTCCACTTT
CAWSDRGFLSPLHF
>TRBD2|TRBJ2-3|TRBV29-1|.
TGCAGCGGGCGGGAGGGCACAGATACGCAGTATTTT
CSGREGTDTQYF
>TRBD2|TRBJ2-7|TRBV19|.
TGTGCCAGTAGTGCGACTAGCGGGAGAGGCGAGCAGTACTTC
CASSATSGRGEQYF
>TRBD2|TRBJ2-1|TRBV15|.
TGTGCCACCAGCAGAGATAAAGCTGGGCTAGCGGGAGAGAGGTTCTTC
CATSRDKAGLAGERFF
>.|TRBJ1-4|TRBV5-1|.
TGCGCCAGCAGCTTGGATCAGGGCAATACTAATGAAAAACTGTTTTTT
CASSLDQGNTNEKLFF
>.|TRBJ2-5|TRBV12-3/TRBV12-4|.
TGTGCCAGCAGGACGGGTCAAGAGACCCAGTACTTC
CASRTGQETQYF
>.|TRBJ1-5|TRBV24-1|.
TGTGCCACCAGTGGCCGGTATAGCAATCAGCCCCAGCATTTT
CATSGRYSNQPQHF
>TRBD1|TRBJ1-2|TRBV11-2|once
TGTGCCAGCAGCTCCCCCATTACAGGGGACTATGGCTACACCTTC
CASSSPITGDYGYTF
>TRBD1|TRBJ2-2|TRBV28|.
TGTGCCAGCAGTTTTCCACAGGGGGATGCCGGGGAGCTGTTTTTT
CASSFPQGDAGELFF
>.|TRBJ2-1|TRBV30|.
TGTGCCTGGAGTCCCCCGGGGAATGAGCAGTTCTTC
CAWSPPGNEQFF
>TRBD1|TRBJ2-1|TRBV7-2|many
TGTGCCAGCAGCTCGCGCTTAGCAAGAGTCGGGACAGGCAGCGAGCAGTTCTTC
CASSSRLARVGTGSEQFF
>.|TRBJ1-1|TRBV2|.
TGTGCCAGCAGTGCGGGGTACAGGGCTTTGGGCACTGAAGCTTTCTTT
CASSAGYRALGTEAFF
>TRBD1|TRBJ1-2|TRBV29-1|once
TGCAGCGTTGGTAGGGACAGTACTAACTATGGCTACACCTTC
CSVGRDSTNYGYTF
>.|TRBJ1-1|TRBV6-1|.
TGTGCCAGCAGTGAACGGGGAATCGCTGAAGCTTTCTTT
CASSERGIAEAFF
>TRBD1|TRBJ1-3|TRBV5-1|many
TGCGCCAGCAGCTACGCCGGGACAGGTTCGGCAAACACCATATATTTT
CASSYAGTGSANTIYF
>.|TRBJ2-7|TRBV7-8|few
TGTGCCAGCAGCTTACCGGGACAACCCTACGAGCAGTACTTC
CASSLPGQPYEQYF
>.|TRBJ2-3|TRBV28|.
TGTGCCAGCAGTCCTAGGAACACAGATACGCAGTATTTT
CASSPRNTDTQYF
>TRBD2|TRBJ2-1|TRBV18|.
TGTGCCAGCTCACCGAACTCCGTGAGCGGGAGTTATAGTACTCGGTACAATGAGCAGTTCTTC
CASSPNSVSGSYSTRYNEQFF
>.|TRBJ1-5|TRBV5-6|.
TGTGCCAGCAGCACACTAGACAGGAGCAATCAGCCCCAGCATTTT
CASSTLDRSNQPQHF
>.|TRBJ1-3|TRBV6-5|.
TGTGGGGAGCAGGCCACCCCTGGAAACACCATATATTTT
CGEQATPGNTIYF
>.|TRBJ2-7|TRBV19|.
TGTGCCAGTAGTGGAACCGGGACTGGGGTCTCCTACGAGCAGTACTTC
CASSGTGTGVSYEQYF
>TRBD1|TRBJ2-7|TRBV27|.
TGTGCCAGCAGTTTATCTAGGGCAGGGGGCTACGAGCAGTACTTC
CASSLSRAGGYEQYF
>.|TRBJ1-2|TRBV10-1|.
TGCGCCAGCAGTGCGGGGGAAGCCTATGGCTACACCTTC
CASSAGEAYGYTF
>TRBD1|TRBJ1-2|TRBV19|.
TGTGCCAGTAGGGGACAGGGGGGCTATGGCTACACCTTC
CASRGQGGYGYTF
>.|TRBJ2-3|TRBV7-8|.
TGTGCCAGCAGCTTAGGATACAGTATCTCCACAGATACGCAGTATTTT
CASSLGYSISTDTQYF
>.|TRBJ1-5|TRBV30|.
TGTGCCTGGAGCGGGGGTAACAATCAGCCCCAGCATTTT
CAWSGGNNQPQHF
>TRBD2|TRBJ2-7|TRBV4-2|.
TGTGCCAGCAGTACCCGGGTAGCGGGATTTCCCTCCTACGAGCAGTACTTC
CASSTRVAGFPSYEQYF
>TRBD1|TRBJ2-1|TRBV2|.
TGTGCCAGCAGTACACAGGGGGGCGATTACAATGAGCAGTTCTTC
CASSTQGGDYNEQFF
>TRBD2|TRBJ2-7|TRBV30|.
TGTGCCTGGAGTGTTATAGCGGGATCCTACGAGCAGTACTTC
CAWSVIAGSYEQYF
>.|TRBJ2-3|TRBV7-2|.
TGTGCCAGCAGCCCCCTGGGGGGAGTTGGAGATACGCAGTATTTT
CASSPLGGVGDTQYF
>.|TRBJ2-3|TRBV5-6|.
TGTGCCAGCAGGAAAGCGGGCGGCTCAGATACGCAGTATTTT
CASRKAGGSDTQYF
>TRBD2|TRBJ2-1|TRBV4-1|.
TGCGCCAGCAGCCAAGTAGTAACTAGCGACAATGAGCAGTTCTTC
CASSQVVTSDNEQFF
>TRBD2|TRBJ2-3|TRBV18|.
TGTGCCAGCTCACGACCGGGACTAGGCACAGATACGCAGTATTTT
CASSRPGLGTDTQYF
>.|TRBJ2-7|TRBV18|.
TGTGCCAGCTCACCTCTGACTGGCGAGCAGTACTTC
CASSPLTGEQYF
>TRBD2|TRBJ2-1|TRBV7-2|.
TGTGCCAGCAGCCTCCAGCGGCTAGCGGGAAGTCGGATCGCTGAGCAGTTCTTC
CASSLQRLAGSRIAEQFF
>.|TRBJ2-7|TRBV29-1|.
TGCAGCGTTGCTCCCGCAGTGCCCAGCGAGCAGTACTTC
CSVAPAVPSEQYF
>.|TRBJ2-7|TRBV27|.
TGTGCCAGCAGTTTATCCCCGACAGGAACCTACGAGCAGTACTTC
CASSLSPTGTYEQYF
>.|TRBJ1-3|TRBV4-2|once
TGTGCCAGCAGCCAAGACACAGTCTCTGGAAACACCATATATTTT
CASSQDTVSGNTIYF
>TRBD2|TRBJ2-1|TRBV5-1|.
TGCGCCAGCGGGCGGGAAAAGGCGGGAGGTAGCAGTAATGAGCAGTTCTTC
CASGREKAGGSSNEQFF
>TRBD1|TRBJ1-5|TRBV4-2|few
TGTGCCAGCAGCCAAGATTCCAGGGGGCGTCAGCCCCAGCATTTT
CASSQDSRGRQPQHF
>.|TRBJ1-1|TRBV5-1|.
TGCGCCAGCAGCTTAGGACTGGGGACACAGGGAGGGACTGAAGCTTTCTTT
CASSLGLGTQGGTEAFF
>.|TRBJ1-5|TRBV6-5|.
TGTGCCAGCAGTTCAGATTATAGCAATCAGCCCCAGCATTTT
CASSSDYSNQPQHF
>TRBD2|TRBJ2-5|TRBV6-1|few
TGTGCCAGCAGTGAATCCGGCGGGAGGGCAGGGACCCAGTACTTC
CASSESGGRAGTQYF
>.|TRBJ1-5|TRBV30|.
TGTGCCTGGACGGAGGGAGGGGCCAGCTATAGCAATCAGCCCCAGCATTTT
CAWTEGGASYSNQPQHF